The present entry profiles one T cell receptor beta chain with its context. Its antigen remains unidentified. V lost 2 bases and J lost 3, with 10 bases in between. The CDR3 extends over 15 amino acids. Germline assignment: CDR1 SNHLY and CDR2 FYNNEI. These data belong to a study of T cell clonotyping in hematopoietic cell transplantation. General study findings and limits: CD4 and CD8 repertoire contributions could not be separated without sorting. Graft donor and pretransplant recipient Inverse Simpson Index values predicted broader posttransplant TCR diversity. At the given depth, recipient repertoires were over 95% de novo clonotypes.

TCRdb's table, derived via immunoSEQ multiplex PCR, lists solely in-frame clones and lacks some. Found here are some 16,000 clones, about 93% of them singletons; the top ten hold 5% to 6%. The receptor was derived from a man aged 35 to 55 in good health. Some clones in this sample may be carry-over from other donors' samples. The V gene is TRBV2, the J gene TRBJ2-2; tentative D call: TRBD1 (5 bases). The sequenced material came from peripheral blood mononuclear cells. The chain's CDR3 is CASSEQGSHTGELFF. Here the CDR3 DNA reads TGTGCCAGCAGTGAACAGGGTAGCCACACCGGGGAGCTGTTTTTT.